The clone carrying this TCR beta chain was observed at least ten times. Its target is unknown. This sample was included in a study of T cells in Graves' hyperthyroidism and ophthalmopathy. Findings of the study overall: Before onset, by a median of approximately 5.9 months, the model predicted ophthalmopathy.

Hyperthyroidism of Graves' type that showed no ophthalmopathy progression within 18 months was stable. A patient was excluded if there was uncontrolled infection, other autoimmune disease, pregnancy or lactation. The study based diagnoses on clinical symptoms, serum thyroxine and TRAb, thyroid ultrasound and orbital computed tomography. TCR beta CDR3 sequences were amplified from RNA transcripts. The study used the HTBI primer set for a first-round RT-PCR of the TCR CDR3. TCRdb redid the calling of the multiplex PCR reads with MiXCR, one entry per CDR3 protein. Of more than 150,000 distinct CDR3 sequences detected, over 15% appear once; the ten largest clones hold roughly 32%. CDR1 and CDR2 (germline): SGHTS, YDEGEE. Trimming removed 4 bases at V and 1 base at J, with 23 bases between. CDR3 size: 18 residues.

The gene calls are TRBV5-8 and TRBJ2-5, with D perhaps TRBD1 or TRBD2 (6 bases each). Sequencing was carried out using blood. This receptor was identified in a woman aged 45 to 65 with Graves' hyperthyroidism. CDR3 sequence (DNA): TGTGCCAGCAGCCATCACCGGGGGCAAACCAGGGGCCAAGAGACCCAGTACTTC. Translating it yields CASSHHRGQTRGQETQYF.